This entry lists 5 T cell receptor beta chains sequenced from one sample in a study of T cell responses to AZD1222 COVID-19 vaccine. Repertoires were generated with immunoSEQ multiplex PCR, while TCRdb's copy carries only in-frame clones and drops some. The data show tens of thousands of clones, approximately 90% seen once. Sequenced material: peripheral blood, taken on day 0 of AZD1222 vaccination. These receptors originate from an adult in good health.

The CDR3 nucleotides read TGTGCCAGCAGTTACTCACAGGGGTTCGATGGCTACACCTTC. It specifies CASSYSQGFDGYTF. The chain is built from TRBV6-2 or TRBV6-3 and TRBJ1-2, with TRBD1 matching 7 bases. CDR1 is MNHEY, CDR2 SVGEGT, per germline. Germline trimming cut 0 bases from V and 6 bases from J; bases unmatched to any gene: 4. This CDR3 region has 14 residues.

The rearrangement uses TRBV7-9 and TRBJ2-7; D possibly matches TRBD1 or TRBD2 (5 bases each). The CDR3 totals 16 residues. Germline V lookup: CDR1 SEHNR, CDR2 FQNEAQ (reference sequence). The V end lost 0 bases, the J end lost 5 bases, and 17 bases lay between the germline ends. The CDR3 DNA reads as TGTGCCAGCAGCTTAGCGCCCGGGACCATGGGACACGAGCAGTACTTC. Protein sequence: CASSLAPGTMGHEQYF.

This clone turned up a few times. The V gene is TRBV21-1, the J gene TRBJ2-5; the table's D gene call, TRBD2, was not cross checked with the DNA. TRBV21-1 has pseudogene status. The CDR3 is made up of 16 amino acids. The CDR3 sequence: CASSIKLAGIQETQYF. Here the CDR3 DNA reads TGTGCCAGCAGCATTAAACTAGCGGGGATCCAAGAGACCCAGTACTTC.

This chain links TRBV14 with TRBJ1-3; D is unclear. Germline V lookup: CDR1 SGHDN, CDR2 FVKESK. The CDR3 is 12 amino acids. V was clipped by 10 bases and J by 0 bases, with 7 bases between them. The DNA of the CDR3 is TGTGCCACCCAGGACTCTGGAAACACCATATATTTT. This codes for CATQDSGNTIYF.

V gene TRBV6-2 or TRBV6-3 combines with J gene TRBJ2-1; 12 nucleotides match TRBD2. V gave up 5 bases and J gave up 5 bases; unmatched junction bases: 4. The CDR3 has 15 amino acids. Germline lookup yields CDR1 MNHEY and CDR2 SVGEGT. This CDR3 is CASSKRLAGDNEQFF. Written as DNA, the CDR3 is TGTGCCAGCAGTAAAAGACTAGCGGGAGACAATGAGCAGTTCTTC.